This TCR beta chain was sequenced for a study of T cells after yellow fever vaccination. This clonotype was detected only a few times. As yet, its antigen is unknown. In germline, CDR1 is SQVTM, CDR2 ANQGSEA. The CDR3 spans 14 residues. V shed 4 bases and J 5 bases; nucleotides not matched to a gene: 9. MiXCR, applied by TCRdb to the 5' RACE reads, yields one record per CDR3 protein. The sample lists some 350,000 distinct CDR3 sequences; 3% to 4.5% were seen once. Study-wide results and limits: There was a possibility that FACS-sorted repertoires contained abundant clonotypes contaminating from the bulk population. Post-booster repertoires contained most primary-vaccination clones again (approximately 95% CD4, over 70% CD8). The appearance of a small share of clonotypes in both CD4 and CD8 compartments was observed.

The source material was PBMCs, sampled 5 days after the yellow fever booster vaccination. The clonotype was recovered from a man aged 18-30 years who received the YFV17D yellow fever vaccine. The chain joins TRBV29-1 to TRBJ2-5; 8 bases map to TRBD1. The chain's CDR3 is CSVVLRGRGETQYF. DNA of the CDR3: TGCAGCGTTGTCCTCAGGGGGCGAGGGGAGACCCAGTACTTC.